This TCR beta chain was sequenced during a study of T cell responses to AZD1222 COVID-19 vaccine. Method: immunoSEQ multiplex PCR; TCRdb's copy keeps in-frame clones and lacks some. The table lists about 150,000 clones, around nine tenths of them singletons. The receptor was isolated from an adult in good health. The sample here was peripheral blood, taken on day 0 of AZD1222 vaccination.

Written as DNA, the CDR3 is TGTGCCAGCAGTTACGCACGGAACACCGGGGAGCTGTTTTTT. Encoded protein: CASSYARNTGELFF. The chain uses TRBV6-5 and TRBJ2-2, with unresolved D. V was shortened by 2 bases and J by 1 base, with 5 bases between the two germline ends. The CDR3 spans 14 residues. CDR1 MNHEY and CDR2 SVGAGI come from the germline V gene.